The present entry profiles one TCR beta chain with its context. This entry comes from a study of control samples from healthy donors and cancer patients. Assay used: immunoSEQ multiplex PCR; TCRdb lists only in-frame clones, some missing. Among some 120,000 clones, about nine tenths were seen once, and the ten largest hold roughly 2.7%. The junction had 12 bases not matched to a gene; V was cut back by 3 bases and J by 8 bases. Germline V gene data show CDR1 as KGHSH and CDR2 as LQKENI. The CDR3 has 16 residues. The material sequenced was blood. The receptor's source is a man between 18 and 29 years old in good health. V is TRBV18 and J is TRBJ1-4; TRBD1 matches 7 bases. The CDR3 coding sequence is TGTGCCAGCTCACCCTCAACAGGGGCGTTTGGCGAAAAACTGTTTTTT. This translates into CASSPSTGAFGEKLFF.